Listed below are T cell receptor beta chains from one sample, sequenced in a study of PD-L1 blockade in urothelial cancer. Generated by immunoSEQ multiplex PCR, the TCRdb table keeps only in-frame clones and is missing some. The table lists some 56,000 clones, approximately 83% of them singletons, with 15% to 19% in the top ten. Sequenced material: PBMCs, taken around atezolizumab (anti-PD-L1) treatment. All receptors come from a man aged 65-85 years with urothelial cancer. Each CDR3 is given with its conserved first and last residue.

CDR3 length,J gene,V gene,CDR3 protein
11,TRBJ1-4,TRBV20-1,CSALTGFGLFF
16,TRBJ1-5,TRBV7-8,CASSLGGGTGNQPQHF
15,TRBJ2-7,TRBV5-1,CASSPPPGGDYEQYF
15,TRBJ2-5,TRBV7-3,CASSLTYSGEETQYF
18,TRBJ2-3,TRBV5-4,CASSLDASGIYTTDTQYF
13,TRBJ1-1,TRBV2,CASRFWTATEAFF
13,TRBJ2-3,TRBV12-1,CASLGGAKDTQYF
14,TRBJ1-3,TRBV4-1,CASSQEERISTIYF
14,TRBJ2-5,TRBV2,CASSGGQLQETQHF
14,TRBJ2-2,TRBV6-1,CASGQAANTGELFF
15,TRBJ2-3,TRBV5-1,CASSGDRGRTDTQYF
12,TRBJ2-4,TRBV5-1,CASSEELGIQYF
16,TRBJ2-7,TRBV19,CASSVRMTGSAYEQYF
19,TRBJ1-3,TRBV7-9,CASSLVRGGTLLYGNTIYF
15,TRBJ2-2,TRBV6-5,CASRPGTGNTGELFF
19,TRBJ2-2,TRBV15,CATRMFAGLAGAVTGELFF
14,TRBJ2-5,TRBV5-8,CASSLVTNQETQYF
15,TRBJ1-1,TRBV9,CASSGATGSNTEAFF
14,TRBJ1-5,TRBV18,CASSPTGHNQPQHF
15,TRBJ2-1,TRBV5-1,CASSFAGERLNEQFF
15,TRBJ1-2,TRBV5-1,CASSGQGQGHYGYTF
16,TRBJ2-7,TRBV5-1,CASSLGLAGPSYEQYF